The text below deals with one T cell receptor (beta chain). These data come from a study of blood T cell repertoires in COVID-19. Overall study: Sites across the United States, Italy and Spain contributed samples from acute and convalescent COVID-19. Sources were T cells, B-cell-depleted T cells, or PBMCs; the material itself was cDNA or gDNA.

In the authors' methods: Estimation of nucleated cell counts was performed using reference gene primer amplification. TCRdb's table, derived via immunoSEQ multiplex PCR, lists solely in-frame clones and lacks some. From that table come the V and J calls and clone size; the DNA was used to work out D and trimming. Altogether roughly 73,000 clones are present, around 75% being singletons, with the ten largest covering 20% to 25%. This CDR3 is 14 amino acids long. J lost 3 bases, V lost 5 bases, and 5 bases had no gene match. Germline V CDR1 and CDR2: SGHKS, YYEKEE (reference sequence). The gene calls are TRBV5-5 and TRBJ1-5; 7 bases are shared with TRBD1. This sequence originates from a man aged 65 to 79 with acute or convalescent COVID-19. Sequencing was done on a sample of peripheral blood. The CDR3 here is CASRTGLDNQPQHF. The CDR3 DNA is TGTGCCAGCAGGACAGGGTTAGACAATCAGCCCCAGCATTTT.